This T cell receptor beta chain was recovered during a study of T-cell reconstitution after alpha-beta-depleted transplantation in children. Library preparation (for TCRbeta) was performed with unique molecular identifiers. In TCRdb, the PCR reads were re-called with MiXCR into one record per CDR3 protein. This sample has about 500,000 distinct CDR3 sequences, with approximately 32% found just once. This clonotype was seen a few times. This CDR3 contains 15 residues. Trimming removed 5 bases from V and 6 bases from J; junction bases left unmatched: 12. The origin of this receptor is a human donor who donated a stem cell graft to a child with aplastic anemia. Specimen: PBMCs from the stem cell graft donor, collected from the stem cell graft. The chain employs TRBV12-3 or TRBV12-4 and TRBJ1-1, with 7 bases aligning to TRBD1. For the CDR3, the DNA is TGTGCCAGCAGTCCCCAACCCAACAGGGGCCCTGAAGCTTTCTTT. Encoded protein: CASSPQPNRGPEAFF.